This TCR beta chain was captured in a study of STAT5B mutations in CD4+ large granular lymphocyte leukemia. Study outcomes and limitations: Patient CD4-sorted repertoires stayed more clonal than healthy ones after leukemic-clone removal. 8/27 top patient clones versus 2/35 control clones were TRBV06-family. No patients shared main leukemic clonotypes, though roughly 27% appeared at low frequency elsewhere.

Trimming took off 0 bases at V and 0 bases at J, with 9 bases between the two ends. CDR1 is SGHDT, CDR2 YYEEEE, per germline. The CDR3 spans 15 residues. The authors' processing: Productive clonotypes were detectable down to 2.59 x 10-5 frequency. Profiled with immunoSEQ multiplex PCR; TCRdb holds only in-frame clones, not every one. V and J calls and clone size are as listed in that table; D and trimming were resolved from the DNA. The data contain 45,000 to 55,000 clones, less than 85% of them seen just once; the ten biggest clones take up 1.5%. This clone was counted only a few times. Antigen specificity is unknown.

The sequenced material came from CD4+ T cells from blood buffy coats. This chain uses TRBV5-6 with TRBJ1-1, with D possibly TRBD1 on 6 matching bases. This TCR was recovered from a human donor in good health. CDR3: CASSLAGTLNTEAFF. The CDR3, as DNA: TGTGCCAGCAGCTTGGCCGGGACATTGAACACTGAAGCTTTCTTT.